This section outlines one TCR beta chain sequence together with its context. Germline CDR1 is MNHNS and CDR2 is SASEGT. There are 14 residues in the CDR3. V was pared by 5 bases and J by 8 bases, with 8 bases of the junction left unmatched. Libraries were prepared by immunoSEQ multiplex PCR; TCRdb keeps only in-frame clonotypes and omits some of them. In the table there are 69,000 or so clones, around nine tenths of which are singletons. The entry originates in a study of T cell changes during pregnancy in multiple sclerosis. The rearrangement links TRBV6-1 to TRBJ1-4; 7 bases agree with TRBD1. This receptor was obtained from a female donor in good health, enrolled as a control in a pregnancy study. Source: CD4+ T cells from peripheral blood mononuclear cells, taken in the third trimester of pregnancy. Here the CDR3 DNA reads TGTGCCAGCAGTATCGGACAGGCGCGGGAAAAACTGTTTTTT. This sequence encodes CASSIGQAREKLFF.